These 14 T cell receptor beta chains originate from one sample sequenced in a study of blood T cell repertoires in COVID-19. TCRdb's copy holds only in-frame clones and misses some; the assay was immunoSEQ multiplex PCR. The repertoire holds about 350,000 clones, with about 88% as singletons. Specimen: peripheral blood. The receptors here all came from a woman in her 70s with COVID-19, enrolled during active disease.

The J gene is TRBJ1-1, the V gene TRBV9; tentatively, D is TRBD1 (5 bases). Germline V lookup: CDR1 SGDLS, CDR2 YYNGEE. V was pared by 0 bases and J by 1 base, with 10 bases between. This CDR3 contains 15 residues. CDR3: CASSVGRAGNTEAFF. The CDR3 bases are TGTGCCAGCAGCGTAGGCAGGGCTGGGAACACTGAAGCTTTCTTT.

In its sample, this clone was seen once. This chain links TRBV19 with TRBJ2-7, with 8 bases matching TRBD1. Per the germline V gene, CDR1 is LNHDA and CDR2 is SQIVND (reference sequence). This CDR3 contains 16 residues. J lost 7 bases, V lost 3 bases, and 14 bases had no gene match. This CDR3 reads CASSMRGTDRVREQYF. The CDR3 DNA reads as TGTGCCAGTAGTATGAGGGGCACGGACAGGGTAAGGGAGCAGTACTTC. Looking up the rest from reference TRBV19 and TRBJ2-7 gives the full variable domain: DGGITQSPKYLFRKEGQNVTLSCEQNLNHDAMYWYRQDPGQGLRLIYYSQIVNDFQKGDIAEGYSVSREKKESFPLTVTSAQKNPTAFYLCASSMRGTDRVREQYFGPGTRLTVT.

V and J are TRBV5-1 and TRBJ1-1, with D possibly matching TRBD1 (5 bases). V was trimmed by 4 bases and J by 0 bases, leaving 22 bases between them. The CDR3 sequence is 18 residues long. The germline CDR1 and CDR2 sequences are SGHRS and YFSETQ. The CDR3 spells CASSPLIAGGVMNTEAFF. The DNA for the CDR3 is TGCGCCAGCAGCCCCCTGATCGCGGGGGGTGTGATGAACACTGAAGCTTTCTTT. Looking up the rest from reference TRBV5-1 and TRBJ1-1 gives the full variable domain: KAGVTQTPRYLIKTRGQQVTLSCSPISGHRSVSWYQQTPGQGLQFLFEYFSETQRNKGNFPGRFSGRQFSNSRSEMNVSTLELGDSALYLCASSPLIAGGVMNTEAFFGQGTRLTVV.

The chain links TRBV5-6 to TRBJ1-5; 9 positions agree with TRBD1. Germline lookup yields CDR1 SGHDT and CDR2 YYEEEE. J gave up 6 bases and V 0 bases, and 7 bases lay outside the gene matches. The CDR3 spans 16 residues. CDR3 DNA sequence: TGTGCCAGCAGCTTGGGACAGGGGGGAAGGGGTCAGCCCCAGCATTTT. This gives the protein CASSLGQGGRGQPQHF.

The sample holds one count of this clone. V is TRBV11-2 and J is TRBJ2-7, with 9 bases matching TRBD1. The V gene end was trimmed by 6 bases and the J gene end by 2 bases; junction bases not matched to a gene: 11. CDR3 size: 16 residues. From germline, CDR1 is SGHAT and CDR2 FQNNGV. CDR3 in amino acids: CASSFHPGQGPYEQYF. CDR3 DNA sequence: TGTGCCAGCAGTTTTCACCCGGGACAGGGTCCCTACGAGCAGTACTTC.

The chain carries TRBV10-2 and TRBJ1-1, with 7 positions matching TRBD1. The V gene's germline CDR1 is WSHSY and CDR2 SAAADI. The CDR3 spans 12 residues. J lost 5 bases, V lost 10 bases, and 7 bases had no gene match. Here the CDR3 reads CAIDTGETEAFF. CDR3 in DNA: TGCGCCATCGACACAGGGGAGACTGAAGCTTTCTTT.

The V and J genes are TRBV5-1 and TRBJ2-7; the D gene is possibly TRBD1 (6 bases). Between the trimmed V and J ends, which lost 4 bases and 2 bases, there was a span of 13 bases. The CDR3 sequence is 14 residues long. Germline CDR1 SGHRS, CDR2 YFSETQ. CDR3 region: CASSPQQGTYEQYF. The DNA for the CDR3 is TGCGCCAGCAGCCCACAACAGGGCACCTACGAGCAGTACTTC.

This chain joins TRBV2 and TRBJ1-6, with 9 bases fitting TRBD1. V was pared by 7 bases and J by 5 bases, with 3 bases of the junction left unmatched. The CDR3 sequence is 14 residues long. CDR1 and CDR2 from the germline V gene are SNHLY and FYNNEI. Written as DNA, the CDR3 is TGTGCCAGCACTCGGGACAGGGATAATTCACCCCTCCACTTT. As protein: CASTRDRDNSPLHF.

V gene TRBV7-8 combines with J gene TRBJ1-5; D ambiguous. Trimming removed 5 bases from V and 6 bases from J, with 8 bases in between. From germline, CDR1 is SGHVS and CDR2 FQNEAQ. The CDR3 length is 12 residues. The CDR3 sequence is CASSRYLQPQHF. The CDR3 bases are TGTGCCAGCAGCCGTTATCTTCAGCCCCAGCATTTT.

V gene TRBV7-3 combines with J gene TRBJ1-3; weak D call: TRBD1 (6 bases). Trimming shortened V by 2 bases and J by 0 bases, and 8 bases separated the two germline ends. CDR1 is SGHTA, CDR2 FQGTGA, per germline. This CDR3 spans 15 amino acids. The chain's CDR3 is CASSLLGGSGNTIYF. DNA of the CDR3: TGTGCCAGCAGCTTACTAGGGGGCTCTGGAAACACCATATATTTT.

The chain joins TRBV4-1 to TRBJ2-3; 14 bases agree with TRBD2. The CDR3 length is 17 residues. V dropped 4 bases and J dropped 3; count of bases not matched to a gene: 6. In germline, CDR1 is MGHRA, CDR2 YSYEKL. The CDR3 protein is CASSRKTSGGGTDTQYF. The CDR3 DNA sequence: TGCGCCAGCAGCCGAAAGACTAGCGGGGGGGGTACAGATACGCAGTATTTT.

The chain links TRBV19 to TRBJ1-1, with 11 nucleotides matching TRBD1. V dropped 7 bases and J dropped 0; count of bases not matched to a gene: 4. This CDR3 contains 15 residues. CDR1 and CDR2 (germline): LNHDA, SQIVND (reference sequence). The CDR3 sequence: CASTGTGGLNTEAFF. CDR3 coding DNA: TGTGCCAGTACCGGGACAGGGGGGCTGAACACTGAAGCTTTCTTT.

The chain couples TRBV5-4 to TRBJ2-3; 14 nucleotides line up with TRBD2. The CDR3 has 17 residues. Trimming removed 0 bases from V and 6 bases from J; junction bases left unmatched: 6. Germline CDR1 and CDR2: SGHNT and YYREEE (reference sequence). DNA for the CDR3: TGTGCCAGCAGCTTGGGGACTAGCGGGGGGCCCCGGGATACGCAGTATTTT. This encodes CASSLGTSGGPRDTQYF.

The rearrangement links TRBV15 to TRBJ2-3; D gene ambiguous. Germline V gene sequence: CDR1 LNHNV, CDR2 YYDKDF (reference sequence). The CDR3 totals 14 residues. Deletions cut 2 bases from V and 5 bases from J, with 11 bases between. CDR3 sequence reads: CATSRTRPIDTQYF. The CDR3 DNA reads TGTGCCACCAGCAGAACCAGGCCGATAGATACGCAGTATTTT.